This T cell receptor (beta chain) comes out of a study of T cell clonality in common variable immunodeficiency. Germline V lookup: CDR1 DFQATT, CDR2 SNEGSKA (reference sequence). This CDR3 region has 16 residues. The protocol was immunoSEQ multiplex PCR, while the TCRdb copy is restricted to in-frame clones and leaves out a portion. The profile covers under 65,000 clones, none occurring a single time. Concerning this clone: The antigen is not known. The CDR3 is cut off 3 residues early in the read; its end comes from the germline J gene.

Study-level findings and limits: CVID subjects showed higher TCRbeta clonality than healthy controls.

Sequenced material: peripheral blood mononuclear cells. The receptor was derived from a person aged 18-69 years in good health. This chain links TRBV20-1 with TRBJ2-3; 10 bases fit TRBD1. CDR3 DNA, as far as it was read: TGCAGTGCTCGACAGGGGGCAGGTTGGGGCAATCAGCCG. Amino acids: CSARQGAGWGNQP. The whole CDR3 is CSARQGAGWGNQPQYF.